This TCR beta chain stems from a study of technical replicates of blood from a handful of donors. V lost 4 bases, J lost 3 bases, and 5 bases stayed unmatched. CDR1 is MNHEY and CDR2 is SVGAGI in the germline V gene. The CDR3 has 14 residues. Profiling relied on immunoSEQ multiplex PCR, and the TCRdb table lists in-frame clones only, not all of them. Seen here are approximately 58,000 clones, around 84% observed once, and the top ten hold roughly 5.3%. The chain is built from TRBV6-5 and TRBJ1-2, with 7 bases aligning to TRBD1. The sequence came from a human donor in good health. Some clones in this sample may be carry-over from other donors' samples. The material sequenced was PBMCs. CDR3 amino acids: CASSLEGGDYGYTF. CDR3 nucleotides: TGTGCCAGCAGTTTGGAAGGGGGCGACTATGGCTACACCTTC.